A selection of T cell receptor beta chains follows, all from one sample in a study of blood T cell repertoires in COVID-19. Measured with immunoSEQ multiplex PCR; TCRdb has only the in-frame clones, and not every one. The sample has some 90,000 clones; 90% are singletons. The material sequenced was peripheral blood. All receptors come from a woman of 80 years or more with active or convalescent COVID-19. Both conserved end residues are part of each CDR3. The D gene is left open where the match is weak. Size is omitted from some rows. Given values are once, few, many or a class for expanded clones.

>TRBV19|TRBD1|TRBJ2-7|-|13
TGTGCCAGTAGTATGGGGACAGGGGGCGAGCAGTACTTC
CASSMGTGGEQYF
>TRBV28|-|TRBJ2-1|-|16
TGTGCCAGCAGGACCCCCGGAGGAGCGGGTGCGTTTGGGCAGTTCTTC
CASRTPGGAGAFGQFF
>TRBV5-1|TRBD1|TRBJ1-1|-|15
TGCGCCAGCAGCTTCCGGGGACAGGGGAACACTGAAGCTTTCTTT
CASSFRGQGNTEAFF
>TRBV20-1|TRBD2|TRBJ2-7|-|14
TGCAGTGCTAGTGGGGGACTAGCGGGTTACGAGCAGTACTTC
CSASGGLAGYEQYF
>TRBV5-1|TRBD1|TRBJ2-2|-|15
TGCGCCAGCAAGGACAGGGGGCGCATCACCGGGGAGCTGTTTTTT
CASKDRGRITGELFF
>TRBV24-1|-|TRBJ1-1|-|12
TGTGCCACCAGTAGTGGGAGAACTGAAGCTTTCTTT
CATSSGRTEAFF
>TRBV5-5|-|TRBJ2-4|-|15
TGTGCCAGCAGGCTGACGATAGCGACCAAAAACATTCAGTACTTC
CASRLTIATKNIQYF
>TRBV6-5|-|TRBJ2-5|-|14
TGTGCCAGCAGCCCCCTACGGGGGCAAGAGACCCAGTACTTC
CASSPLRGQETQYF
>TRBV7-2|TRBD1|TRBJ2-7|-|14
TGTGCCAGCAGCTTTACAGGGGCAGCCTACGAGCAGTACTTC
CASSFTGAAYEQYF
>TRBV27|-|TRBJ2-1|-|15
TGTGCCAGCAGTTCCTCGCGGAGCTCCTACAATGAGCAGTTCTTC
CASSSSRSSYNEQFF
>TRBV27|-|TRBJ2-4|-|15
TGTGCCAGCAGTTATTCCCCCCCCCAGGGGGGCATTCAGTACTTC
CASSYSPPQGGIQYF
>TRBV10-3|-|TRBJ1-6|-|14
TGTGCCATCAGCCCGACAGGTTCCAATTCACCCCTCCACTTT
CAISPTGSNSPLHF
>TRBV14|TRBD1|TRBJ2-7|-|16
TGTGCCAGCAGCTCCACCGGCCGGGACAGGTACTACGAGCAGTACTTC
CASSSTGRDRYYEQYF
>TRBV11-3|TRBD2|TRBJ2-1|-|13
TGTGCCAGCAGCCTCCCGACTAGCGATGAGCAGTTCTTC
CASSLPTSDEQFF
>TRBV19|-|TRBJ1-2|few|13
TGTGCCAGTAATTCAGAACAGGTCTATGGCTACACCTTC
CASNSEQVYGYTF
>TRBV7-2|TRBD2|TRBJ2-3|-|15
TGTGCCAGCAGCTTGAGCGGGAGTACGTCAGATACGCAGTATTTT
CASSLSGSTSDTQYF
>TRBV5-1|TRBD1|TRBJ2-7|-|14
TGCGCCAGCAGCTTGGAGGGGGCGAGAAACGAGCAGTACTTC
CASSLEGARNEQYF
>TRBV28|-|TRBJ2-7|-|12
TGTGCCAGCAGTTTAGGGGGCAACGAGCAGTACTTC
CASSLGGNEQYF
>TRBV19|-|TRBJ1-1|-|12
TGTGCCAGTAGTTCCCGACAGACTGAAGCTTTCTTT
CASSSRQTEAFF
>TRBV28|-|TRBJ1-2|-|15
TGTGCCAGCAGTTTCTCCGCCCGGGGGAACTATGGCTACACCTTC
CASSFSARGNYGYTF
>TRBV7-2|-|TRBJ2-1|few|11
TGTGCCAGCAGCCAGCCTAGTGAGCAGTTCTTC
CASSQPSEQFF
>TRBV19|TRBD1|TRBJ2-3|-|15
TGTGCCAGTAGATCGACAGGGGGCGCAGGAGATACGCAGTATTTT
CASRSTGGAGDTQYF
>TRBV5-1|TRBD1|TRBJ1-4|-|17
TGCGCCAGCAGCTCGGGACAGGGGACCGCAACTAATGAAAAACTGTTTTTT
CASSSGQGTATNEKLFF
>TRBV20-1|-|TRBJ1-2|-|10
TGCAGTGGGGAGGACTATGGCTACACCTTC
CSGEDYGYTF
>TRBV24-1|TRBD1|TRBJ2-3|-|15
TGTGCCACCAGTGATCCAGGACAGGGCACAGATACGCAGTATTTT
CATSDPGQGTDTQYF
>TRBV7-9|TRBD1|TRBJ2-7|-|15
TGTGCCAGCAGCTTAGATCGGGACAGCTACTACGAGCAGTACTTC
CASSLDRDSYYEQYF
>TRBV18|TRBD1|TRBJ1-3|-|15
TGTGCCAGCTCAACAGGGACAGTCTCTGGAAACACCATATATTTT
CASSTGTVSGNTIYF
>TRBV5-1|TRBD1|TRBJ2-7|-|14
TGCGCCAGCAGCTTACAGGGGAACGACTACGAGCAGTACTTC
CASSLQGNDYEQYF
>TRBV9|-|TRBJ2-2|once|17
TGTGCCAGCAGCTTTTTATCAGGGGGGTCGAACACCGGGGAGCTGTTTTTT
CASSFLSGGSNTGELFF
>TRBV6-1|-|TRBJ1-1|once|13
TGTGCCAGCAGTGAAAGGGGGAACACTGAAGCTTTCTTT
CASSERGNTEAFF
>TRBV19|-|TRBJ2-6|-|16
TGTGCCAGTAGTATAGGAGGCTGGGCTGGGGCCAACGTCCTGACTTTC
CASSIGGWAGANVLTF